This T cell receptor (beta chain) was retrieved from a study of T cell repertoires in cytomegalovirus infection. Study as a whole: Both a matching HLA type and CMV infection were indicated by public TCR beta signatures.

The germline V gene encodes CDR1 SGHTA and CDR2 FQGNSA. The V gene lost 2 bases and the J gene lost 7 bases, with 9 bases spanning the gap. The CDR3 is 13 residues long. This clonotype was recorded at least ten times. Its target is unknown. MiXCR was run by TCRdb on the reads, yielding one entry per CDR3 protein. The table records 120,000 to 150,000 distinct CDR3 sequences, approximately 5.9% of them present only once. Overall study findings and caveats: Identification of carriers of CMV plus the relevant HLA was achieved through cumulative public TCR beta family frequency. In two of eight donors, the top clonotype was HLA-C-restricted CMV-specific.

This chain joins TRBV7-2 and TRBJ1-5; D gene unclear. What was sequenced was PBMCs. This receptor was identified in a human donor in good health (CMV status not recorded). Some clones in this sample may be carry-over from other donors' samples. The CDR3 protein is CASSLRVEQPQHF. DNA of the CDR3: TGTGCCAGCAGCTTAAGGGTGGAGCAGCCCCAGCATTTT.